These 19 T cell receptor beta chains originate from one sample sequenced in a study of tumor-infiltrating lymphocytes in oesophageal squamous cell carcinoma. From the PCR reads, TCRdb called clonotypes with MiXCR, one entry per CDR3 protein. The table lists some 10,000 distinct CDR3 sequences, approximately 64% of them singletons. The sample consisted of esophageal tumor tissue. Source of these receptors: a female donor with esophageal squamous cell carcinoma.

The count of this clonotype is one. This chain connects TRBV11-2 to TRBJ1-1, with D possibly being TRBD1 (5 bases). CDR1 is SGHAT, CDR2 FQNNGV, per germline. This CDR3 has 14 amino acids. The V end lost 2 bases, the J end lost 6 bases, and 13 bases lay between the germline ends. The DNA of the CDR3 is TGTGCCAGCAGCTTACAGCAGGGTTACTCTGAAGCTTTCTTT. It codes for CASSLQQGYSEAFF.

Here the CDR3 reads CASSSRLAGNEQFF. Here the CDR3 DNA reads TGTGCCAGCAGCTCGCGACTAGCCGGCAATGAGCAGTTCTTC. This chain uses TRBV7-6 with TRBJ2-5, with 7 nucleotides matching TRBD2. The J call is uncertain, as TRBJ2-1 better fits the DNA end. This CDR3 spans 14 amino acids. Germline V gene data show CDR1 as SGHVS and CDR2 as FNYEAQ.

In its sample, this clonotype ranks as medium-sized. The chain is built from TRBV7-2 and TRBJ2-1; 8 nucleotides match TRBD1. The CDR3 spans 15 residues. Germline V gene lookup returns CDR1 SGHTA and CDR2 FQGNSA. J was trimmed by 5 bases and V by 2 bases; bases with no gene match: 5. Written as DNA, the CDR3 is TGTGCCAGCAGCTTAAGGACAGGGAAGCACAATGAGCAGTTCTTC. Amino acid sequence: CASSLRTGKHNEQFF.

In its sample, this clonotype is medium-sized. J is TRBJ2-6 and V is TRBV24-1, with 15 bases fitting TRBD2. J gave up 5 bases and V 4 bases, and 2 bases lay outside the gene matches. This CDR3 has 17 residues. Germline values: CDR1 KGHDR, CDR2 SFDVKD. In nucleotides, the CDR3 is TGTGCCACCAGTGAAGGACTAGCGGGGGGGTGGGCCAACGTCCTGACTTTC. It translates to CATSEGLAGGWANVLTF.

This chain joins TRBV11-2 and TRBJ2-5; D is perhaps TRBD1 (5 bases). The J call may be in error: the DNA end matches TRBJ2-7 better. The CDR3 runs to 14 residues. Germline V gives CDR1 SGHAT, CDR2 FQNNGV. Written as DNA, the CDR3 is TGTGCCAGCAGCTTAATCCCAGGGACCTACGAGCAGTACTTC. It specifies CASSLIPGTYEQYF.

As to this clonotype: This may come from a read error, since a much larger clone is one base off. This chain uses TRBV7-2 with TRBJ2-5; 13 bases align to TRBD2. V trimming: 3 bases; J trimming: 11 bases; junction bases outside the gene matches: 12. The CDR3 totals 16 residues. Looked up from germline, CDR1 is SGHTA and CDR2 is FQGNSA. CDR3 amino acids: CASSLKLAGGFNEQYF. In DNA, the CDR3 is TGTGCCAGCAGCTTGAAACTAGCGGGAGGGTTCAATGAGCAGTACTTC.

The V gene is TRBV6-6, the J gene TRBJ2-1; 9 nucleotides line up with TRBD1. Germline V CDR1 and CDR2: MNHNY, SVGAGI (reference sequence). The V segment lost 2 bases and the J segment 6 bases; nucleotides outside the gene matches: 5. The CDR3 sequence is 15 residues long. The CDR3 nucleotides read TGTGCCAGCAGTTACACCGGGACAGGGAGCAATGAGCAGTTCTTC. Encoded protein: CASSYTGTGSNEQFF.

This clonotype is medium-sized (0.01 to 0.1%) in the sample. The genes are TRBV28 and TRBJ1-1; D gene uncertain. V lost 5 bases to trimming and J lost 1 base, with 11 bases between them. This CDR3 comprises 14 residues. Germline loops: CDR1 MDHEN, CDR2 SYDVKM. CDR3 loop: CASSLIDSNTEAFF. The CDR3 DNA reads TGTGCCAGCAGTCTGATTGACTCGAACACTGAAGCTTTCTTT. The variable domain in full, with the rest retrieved from reference TRBV28 and TRBJ1-1, is DVKVTQSSRYLVKRTGEKVFLECVQDMDHENMFWYRQDPGLGLRLIYFSYDVKMKEKGDIPEGYSVSREKKERFSLILESASTNQTSMYLCASSLIDSNTEAFFGQGTRLTVV.

V and J are TRBV7-8 and TRBJ2-5; tentatively, D is TRBD2 (5 bases). The end of the DNA fits TRBJ2-7 better, so the J call may be wrong. This CDR3 spans 16 amino acids. Germline values: CDR1 SGHVS, CDR2 FQNEAQ. CDR3 nucleotides: TGTGCCAGCAGCTTGGGTTTGGCGGGTGGATTCTACGAGCAGTACTTC. Translated, it gives CASSLGLAGGFYEQYF.

This chain links TRBV7-2 with TRBJ2-1, with 12 bases identical to TRBD2. CDR1 is SGHTA and CDR2 is FQGNSA in the germline V gene. V shed 4 bases, J shed 5 bases, and the junction held 21 bases outside the gene matches. CDR3 size: 21 residues. CDR3 sequence: CASSSTSRLAGVRLWDNEQFF. CDR3 sequence (DNA): TGTGCCAGCAGCTCAACAAGTCGACTAGCGGGAGTACGGTTGTGGGACAATGAGCAGTTCTTC. The complete variable domain, with remaining parts taken from reference TRBV7-2 and TRBJ2-1, reads GAGVSQSPSNKVTEKGKDVELRCDPISGHTALYWYRQSLGQGLEFLIYFQGNSAPDKSGLPSDRFSAERTGGSVSTLTIQRTQQEDSAVYLCASSSTSRLAGVRLWDNEQFFGPGTRLTVL.

A note on this clonotype: A read error is likely, as this CDR3 ends without the conserved phenylalanine or tryptophan. The limits of the CDR3 on the DNA are not certain, so only TCRdb's listed CDR3 is given. The CDR3 is CASSRFSDGLQGYTFGS. The chain employs TRBV12-3 or TRBV12-4 and TRBJ2-3; TRBD1 is the table's D call, not checked against the DNA. The CDR3 sequence runs 17 residues, both termini included.

The chain joins TRBV28 to TRBJ2-7; the D gene is possibly TRBD2 (6 bases). Germline V gives CDR1 MDHEN, CDR2 SYDVKM. CDR3 length: 16 residues. Between the trimmed V and J ends, which lost 7 bases and 0 bases, there was a span of 19 bases. CDR3 sequence: CASTSSGTPNSYEQYF. CDR3 coding DNA: TGTGCCAGCACGTCCTCCGGGACTCCTAACTCCTACGAGCAGTACTTC.

The chain carries TRBV11-3 and TRBJ2-7; TRBD1 matches 10 bases. The V gene's germline CDR1 is SGHNT and CDR2 YENEEA. The CDR3 has 16 residues. V trimming: 6 bases; J trimming: 7 bases; junction bases outside the gene matches: 15. The CDR3 region is CASRQLGQGLKGEQYF. In DNA form, the CDR3 reads TGTGCCAGCAGACAGCTGGGACAGGGGTTAAAGGGTGAGCAGTACTTC.

The rearrangement joins TRBV25-1 to TRBJ1-2, with TRBD1 identical over 10 bases. CDR3 length equals 15 residues. V dropped 3 bases and J dropped 4; count of bases not matched to a gene: 5. The germline V gene encodes CDR1 MGHDK and CDR2 SYGVNS. DNA for the CDR3: TGTGCCAGCAGTGACCCGGGACAGGGGTTCTATGGCTACACCTTC. Protein sequence: CASSDPGQGFYGYTF.

This clonotype appeared a few times. V and J are TRBV5-4 and TRBJ2-1; TRBD2 is a possible D gene (6 bases). The CDR3 has 15 amino acids. Germline V gene sequence: CDR1 SGHNT, CDR2 YYREEE (reference sequence). V was cut by 4 bases and J by 7 bases, with 18 bases left in between. The CDR3 coding sequence is TGTGCCAGCAGCCCCGTATCTGCGCGGGATAATGAGCAGTTCTTC. The encoded protein is CASSPVSARDNEQFF.

This clonotype was seen a few times. The chain couples TRBV7-6 to TRBJ2-1, with TRBD2 matching over 8 bases. The CDR3 extends over 15 amino acids. Germline V gives CDR1 SGHVS, CDR2 FNYEAQ. The ends lost 5 bases at V and 4 bases at J; junction bases unmatched: 7. DNA of the CDR3: TGTGCCAGCAGCGCCGGGACTAGGGGATACAATGAGCAGTTCTTC. Translated: CASSAGTRGYNEQFF.

The rearrangement joins TRBV7-9 to TRBJ2-1, with D perhaps TRBD2 (6 bases). Germline V gene data show CDR1 as SEHNR and CDR2 as FQNEAQ (reference sequence). The germline V and J ends were trimmed by 1 base and 1 base, with 14 bases remaining between them. This CDR3 comprises 17 residues. The CDR3 protein is CASSLGPWSGSYNEQFF. The CDR3 region has the DNA TGTGCCAGCAGCTTAGGTCCTTGGAGCGGGTCCTACAATGAGCAGTTCTTC.

This sequence joins TRBV28 and TRBJ1-1, with D unclear. Trimming stripped 4 bases from V and 2 bases from J, with 11 bases between. CDR3 length equals 14 residues. From germline, CDR1 is MDHEN and CDR2 SYDVKM. DNA for the CDR3: TGTGCCAGCAGTTCCCCCGCAGCAAACACTGAAGCTTTCTTT. It codes for CASSSPAANTEAFF.

A few counts support this clonotype. This chain links TRBV6-6 with TRBJ2-5, with D perhaps TRBD2 (6 bases). Trimming stripped 0 bases from V and 4 bases from J, with 9 bases between. The CDR3 is 14 amino acids. CDR1 is MNHNY and CDR2 is SVGAGI in the germline V gene (reference sequence). Written as DNA, the CDR3 is TGTGCCAGCAGTTACTCGGGGGGAGGAGAGACCCAGTACTTC. This sequence encodes CASSYSGGGETQYF.